These 29 T cell receptor beta chains originate from one sample sequenced in a study of technical replicates of blood from a few donors. Here immunoSEQ multiplex PCR was the method, and the copy in TCRdb shows in-frame clones only, minus some. Of 40,000 to 65,000 clones detected, about 86% appear once; the ten largest clones hold 5.5% to 6.5%. The sample taken for sequencing was PBMCs. The receptors here all came from a human donor in good health. Some clones in this sample may be carry-over from other donors' samples.

This chain uses TRBV5-1 with TRBJ1-1; 7 bases match TRBD1. This CDR3 has 17 amino acids. CDR1 and CDR2 from the germline V gene are SGHRS and YFSETQ. V lost 3 bases, J lost 4 bases, and 15 bases stayed unmatched. As DNA, the CDR3 is TGCGCCAGCAGCTCGACAGGGACGATAACGTTAAGCACTGAAGCTTTCTTT. This codes for CASSSTGTITLSTEAFF.

V gene TRBV7-6 combines with J gene TRBJ1-1, with D possibly being TRBD1 (5 bases). The CDR3 covers 16 residues. CDR1 and CDR2 from the germline V gene are SGHVS and FNYEAQ. V lost 5 bases and J lost 0, with 16 bases in between. CDR3 in DNA: TGTGCCAGCAGCCCCTTTTCTGGGGGGATGAACACTGAAGCTTTCTTT. It codes for CASSPFSGGMNTEAFF.

The V and J genes are TRBV5-6 and TRBJ1-3, with no clear D. With 0 bases removed from V and 3 bases from J, the gap between germline ends came to 7 bases. CDR3 length equals 14 residues. CDR1 SGHDT and CDR2 YYEEEE come from the germline V gene. CDR3 DNA: TGTGCCAGCAGCTTGGACGGACTTGGAAACACCATATATTTT. Translated: CASSLDGLGNTIYF.

This clone was observed once. The rearrangement uses TRBV7-9 and TRBJ2-1, with 10 bases fitting TRBD2. CDR3 length: 17 residues. J gave up 6 bases and V 1 base, and 9 bases lay outside the gene matches. Germline CDR1 and CDR2: SEHNR and FQNEAQ (reference sequence). The CDR3 here is CASSLGSSSGSGNEQFF. In DNA, the CDR3 is TGTGCCAGCAGCTTAGGGTCCTCTAGCGGGAGTGGCAATGAGCAGTTCTTC.

This chain connects TRBV4-3 to TRBJ2-1, with unresolved D. The germline V gene has CDR1 LGHNA and CDR2 YSLEER. V lost 0 bases and J 8 bases, leaving 8 bases between the germline ends. The CDR3 covers 13 residues. The CDR3 coding sequence is TGCGCCAGCAGCCAAGAACTCCTGTATGAGCAGTTCTTC. Translating gives CASSQELLYEQFF.

This chain connects TRBV30 to TRBJ1-5; TRBD1 matches at 9 bases. Germline V gene lookup returns CDR1 GTSNPN and CDR2 SVGIG (reference sequence). V dropped 4 bases and J dropped 4; count of bases not matched to a gene: 2. The CDR3 length is 13 residues. CDR3 amino acids: CAWNRGPNQPQHF. The CDR3 bases are TGTGCCTGGAACAGGGGGCCGAATCAGCCCCAGCATTTT. Variable domain in full (rest from reference TRBV30 and TRBJ1-5): SQTIHQWPATLVQPVGSPLSLECTVEGTSNPNLYWYRQAAGRGLQLLFYSVGIGQISSEVPQNLSASRPQDRQFILSSKKLLLSDSGFYLCAWNRGPNQPQHFGDGTRLSIL.

This clone was counted only a few times. This sequence joins TRBV11-2 and TRBJ2-7; D might be TRBD2 (6 bases). This CDR3 has 14 residues. The V end was cut by 7 bases, the J end by 5 bases, with 18 bases between. CDR1 is SGHAT, CDR2 FQNNGV, per germline. The CDR3 loop is CASTSRGSDHEQYF. The CDR3 region has the DNA TGTGCCAGCACCTCGCGGGGATCAGACCACGAGCAGTACTTC.

This clone has just one count. V usage is TRBV6-5 and J usage is TRBJ2-6; D perhaps matches TRBD2 (6 bases). With 5 bases removed from V and 4 bases from J, the gap between germline ends came to 12 bases. The CDR3 spans 15 residues. Germline V gene data show CDR1 as MNHEY and CDR2 as SVGAGI. CDR3 in amino acids: CASSPEGTGANVLTF. CDR3 nucleotides: TGTGCCAGCAGTCCGGAGGGCACCGGGGCCAACGTCCTGACTTTC.

The chain uses TRBV5-5 and TRBJ2-7; 10 positions agree with TRBD1. The CDR3 has 17 residues. J lost 4 bases, V lost 4 bases, and 14 bases had no gene match. Germline V gene data show CDR1 as SGHKS and CDR2 as YYEKEE (reference sequence). CDR3 protein: CASSAPLGGQGSYEQYF. The CDR3 DNA reads TGTGCCAGCAGCGCGCCCCTTGGGGGACAGGGGTCGTACGAGCAGTACTTC.

The chain recombines TRBV2 with TRBJ1-5, with a weak D call TRBD1 (5 bases). The germline V gene has CDR1 SNHLY and CDR2 FYNNEI. This CDR3 contains 13 residues. Trimming removed 6 bases from V and 6 bases from J, with 12 bases in between. In DNA form, the CDR3 reads TGTGCCAGCAGCAAGGGCAGGGCTCAGCCCCAGCATTTT. Translated: CASSKGRAQPQHF.

This clone came up once. The V call is TRBV7-9, the J call TRBJ2-5; 12 nucleotides align to TRBD1. J was trimmed by 6 bases and V by 5 bases; bases with no gene match: 10. Per germline, CDR1 SEHNR and CDR2 FQNEAQ (reference sequence). The CDR3 sequence is 16 residues long. The CDR3 spells CASSLPGTGGVKTQYF. CDR3 in DNA: TGTGCCAGCAGCCTCCCAGGGACAGGGGGCGTAAAGACCCAGTACTTC. The full variable domain, rest sourced from reference TRBV7-9 and TRBJ2-5, is DTGVSQNPRHKITKRGQNVTFRCDPISEHNRLYWYRQTLGQGPEFLTYFQNEAQLEKSRLLSDRFSAERPKGSFSTLEIQRTEQGDSAMYLCASSLPGTGGVKTQYFGPGTRLLVL.

This clone is a singleton in its sample. V usage is TRBV5-1 and J usage is TRBJ1-1; D remains ambiguous. The germline V and J ends were trimmed by 3 bases and 0 bases, with 9 bases remaining between them. The CDR3 length is 14 residues. Germline V gene sequence: CDR1 SGHRS, CDR2 YFSETQ. In DNA, the CDR3 is TGCGCCAGCAGCTCTGTACGAGTGAACACTGAAGCTTTCTTT. Translated, it gives CASSSVRVNTEAFF.

This CDR3 reads CSVDRPGQGLEQYF. DNA for the CDR3: TGCAGCGTTGATCGACCGGGACAGGGTCTTGAGCAGTACTTC. This chain joins TRBV29-1 and TRBJ2-7; TRBD1 matches 9 bases. The CDR3 sequence is 14 residues long. Germline V gene data show CDR1 as SQVTM and CDR2 as ANQGSEA. V lost 3 bases to trimming and J lost 7 bases; unmatched junction nucleotides: 10.

The rearrangement joins TRBV5-6 to TRBJ1-1; D ambiguous. Trimming removed 4 bases at V and 0 bases at J, with 10 bases between. The length of the CDR3 is 14 residues. Germline lookup yields CDR1 SGHDT and CDR2 YYEEEE. The CDR3 DNA follows: TGTGCCAGCAGCGGGATAGCGATGAACACTGAAGCTTTCTTT. This codes for CASSGIAMNTEAFF.

The genes are TRBV5-1 and TRBJ2-3; D is perhaps TRBD2 (6 bases). V dropped 0 bases and J dropped 3 bases, with 11 bases sitting between them. Germline V gives CDR1 SGHRS, CDR2 YFSETQ. There are 15 residues in the CDR3. The CDR3 DNA is TGCGCCAGCAGCTTGGGTAGCGGTATAACAGATACGCAGTATTTT. Its protein is CASSLGSGITDTQYF.

V is TRBV4-3 and J is TRBJ2-1, with 7 bases identical to TRBD2. Germline CDR1 reads LGHNA; CDR2 reads YSLEER. Trimming cost V 4 bases and J 7 bases; bases outside gene matches: 13. This CDR3 contains 16 residues. This CDR3 is CASSRTPILANNEQFF. For the CDR3, the DNA is TGCGCCAGCAGCCGAACACCCATACTAGCGAATAATGAGCAGTTCTTC.

Here the CDR3 reads CASTNNRESREQYF. The CDR3, as DNA: TGTGCCAGCACCAATAACCGGGAGTCCCGCGAGCAGTACTTC. The J gene is TRBJ2-7, the V gene TRBV11-2; TRBD2 is a possible D gene (6 bases). V lost 7 bases and J 6 bases, leaving 19 bases between the germline ends. Germline V CDR1 and CDR2: SGHAT, FQNNGV. The CDR3 contains 14 residues. The variable domain in full, completed from reference TRBV11-2 and TRBJ2-7, reads EAGVAQSPRYKIIEKRQSVAFWCNPISGHATLYWYQQILGQGPKLLIQFQNNGVVDDSQLPKDRFSAERLKGVDSTLKIQPAKLEDSAVYLCASTNNRESREQYFGPGTRLTVT.

The V call is TRBV5-8, the J call TRBJ2-4, with 9 positions matching TRBD2. The CDR3 has 16 amino acids. CDR1 is SGHTS and CDR2 is YDEGEE in the germline V gene. The V gene end was trimmed by 4 bases and the J gene end by 0 bases; junction bases not matched to a gene: 5. The CDR3 spells CASSITSGLAKNIQYF. CDR3 bases: TGTGCCAGCAGCATCACTAGCGGGCTAGCCAAAAACATTCAGTACTTC.

This clone occurred once. J is TRBJ2-7 and V is TRBV6-1; TRBD2 is a possible D gene (5 bases). CDR3 length: 14 amino acids. Trimming took 2 bases from V and 2 from J, leaving 10 bases between them. The germline V gene has CDR1 MNHNS and CDR2 SASEGT. The CDR3 DNA is TGTGCCAGCAGTGAAAGAGAGGGAACCTACGAGCAGTACTTC. Translation gives CASSEREGTYEQYF.

This sequence joins TRBV7-2 and TRBJ1-3, with a weak D call TRBD1 (5 bases). The CDR3 is made up of 15 amino acids. Trimming stripped 3 bases from V and 1 base from J, with 10 bases between. Germline V lookup: CDR1 SGHTA, CDR2 FQGNSA. The CDR3 loop reads CASSLGRASGNTIYF. The CDR3 nucleotides read TGTGCCAGCAGCTTGGGCAGGGCTTCTGGAAACACCATATATTTT. The full variable domain, in which reference TRBV7-2 and TRBJ1-3 provide the parts outside the CDR3, is GAGVSQSPSNKVTEKGKDVELRCDPISGHTALYWYRQSLGQGLEFLIYFQGNSAPDKSGLPSDRFSAERTGGSVSTLTIQRTQQEDSAVYLCASSLGRASGNTIYFGEGSWLTVV.

This sequence joins TRBV7-9 and TRBJ2-5, with D unresolved. Germline values: CDR1 SEHNR, CDR2 FQNEAQ (reference sequence). This CDR3 contains 14 residues. V lost 5 bases and J 4 bases, leaving 14 bases between the germline ends. The DNA of the CDR3 is TGTGCCAGCAGCCGAGGAGTCTCCCGAGAGACCCAGTACTTC. Protein product: CASSRGVSRETQYF. Full variable domain (outside the CDR3, taken from reference TRBV7-9 and TRBJ2-5): DTGVSQNPRHKITKRGQNVTFRCDPISEHNRLYWYRQTLGQGPEFLTYFQNEAQLEKSRLLSDRFSAERPKGSFSTLEIQRTEQGDSAMYLCASSRGVSRETQYFGPGTRLLVL.

The chain joins TRBV28 to TRBJ2-7, with 8 bases fitting TRBD1. The ends lost 9 bases at V and 4 bases at J; junction bases unmatched: 8. Germline loops: CDR1 MDHEN, CDR2 SYDVKM. The CDR3 loop spans 13 amino acids. The CDR3 sequence: CASQGALGYEQYF. Here the CDR3 DNA reads TGTGCCAGTCAGGGGGCTTTGGGGTACGAGCAGTACTTC. Based on the CDR3 plus reference TRBV28 and TRBJ2-7, the full variable domain is DVKVTQSSRYLVKRTGEKVFLECVQDMDHENMFWYRQDPGLGLRLIYFSYDVKMKEKGDIPEGYSVSREKKERFSLILESASTNQTSMYLCASQGALGYEQYFGPGTRLTVT.

This clone was picked up one time. The chain has TRBV18 and TRBJ1-2, with TRBD1 matching over 9 bases. The CDR3 totals 16 residues. V gave up 5 bases and J gave up 3 bases; unmatched junction bases: 10. Germline CDR1 is KGHSH and CDR2 is LQKENI. CDR3 sequence (DNA): TGTGCCAGCTCAGCAACCACGGGACAGGGTGACTATGGCTACACCTTC. Its translation: CASSATTGQGDYGYTF.

This sequence joins TRBV6-5 and TRBJ2-7; 7 bases fit TRBD1. CDR1 is MNHEY and CDR2 is SVGAGI in the germline V gene. The junction had 5 bases not matched to a gene; V was cut back by 6 bases and J by 3 bases. The CDR3 runs 13 residues. As DNA, the CDR3 is TGTGCCAGCAGGTCAGGGGGAATCTACGAGCAGTACTTC. This encodes CASRSGGIYEQYF.

The chain employs TRBV5-8 and TRBJ2-5, with D hard to call. The ends were cut back, 0 bases at V and 5 bases at J, with 8 bases in the middle. CDR3 length: 13 residues. Per the germline V gene, CDR1 is SGHTS and CDR2 is YDEGEE. CDR3 loop: CASSLAGRETQYF. The CDR3 DNA follows: TGTGCCAGCAGCTTGGCAGGCCGGGAGACCCAGTACTTC. The full variable domain, its missing parts supplied by reference TRBV5-8 and TRBJ2-5, is EAGVTQSPTHLIKTRGQQATLRCSPISGHTSVYWYQQALGLGLQFLLWYDEGEERNRGNFPPRFSGRQFPNYSSELNVNALELEDSALYLCASSLAGRETQYFGPGTRLLVL.

Remarks on this clone: Other DNA sequences within the sample encode an identical CDR3. The chain recombines TRBV4-2 with TRBJ2-5; 7 bases map to TRBD2. V gave up 1 base and J gave up 7 bases; unmatched junction bases: 0. From germline, CDR1 is LGHNA and CDR2 YNFKEQ. This CDR3 spans 12 amino acids. CDR3 protein: CASSQGGGTQYF. The CDR3, as DNA: TGTGCCAGCAGCCAAGGCGGGGGGACCCAGTACTTC.

The gene calls are TRBV7-2 and TRBJ2-3; D not resolved. This CDR3 contains 14 residues. Trimming removed 2 bases at V and 2 bases at J, with 8 bases between. The germline V gene encodes CDR1 SGHTA and CDR2 FQGNSA. CDR3 in DNA: TGTGCCAGCAGCTTAAGCATTCACACAGATACGCAGTATTTT. Protein product: CASSLSIHTDTQYF.

The chain couples TRBV4-3 to TRBJ2-1; D perhaps matches TRBD2 (6 bases). Looked up from germline, CDR1 is LGHNA and CDR2 is YSLEER. With 0 bases removed from V and 3 bases from J, the gap between germline ends came to 15 bases. This CDR3 comprises 17 residues. CDR3: CASSQDRRDLDYNEQFF. Here the CDR3 DNA reads TGCGCCAGCAGCCAAGATAGGCGGGACTTGGACTACAATGAGCAGTTCTTC.

This chain joins TRBV27 and TRBJ2-7, with a weak D call TRBD2 (6 bases). The V and J ends lost 11 bases and 2 bases respectively, with 22 bases between them. The CDR3 totals 15 residues. CDR1 is MNHEY and CDR2 is SMNVEV in the germline V gene (reference sequence). The CDR3 bases are TGTGCCTGTCAACGGAGGGGCGGAAGCCCCTACGAGCAGTACTTC. It encodes CACQRRGGSPYEQYF.